This TCR beta chain was identified in a study of blood T cells in healthy people across ages. This clonotype occurred a few times. Primers used in a second PCR of about 6 to 11 cycles were a sample-barcoded 5' primer and a J-beta primer mix. TCRdb re-analysed the 5' RACE reads in MiXCR, keeping a single row per CDR3 protein. Of approximately 960,000 distinct CDR3 sequences listed, 25% to 35% are singletons. Deletions cut 5 bases from V and 0 bases from J, with 10 bases between. The CDR3 is 14 residues long. Germline V gene sequence: CDR1 DFQATT, CDR2 SNEGSKA (reference sequence). The data were also submitted as part of a second study, on T cells of mothers and their children.

The rearrangement links TRBV20-1 to TRBJ2-2; possible D gene TRBD2, 5 bases. The sequence was collected from a middle-aged woman in good health. Material: blood. The CDR3 loop is CSASSGANTGELFF. The CDR3 region has the DNA TGCAGTGCTTCTTCCGGGGCGAACACCGGGGAGCTGTTTTTT.